The T cell receptor (beta chain) described here comes from a study of T-cell memory formation after mild COVID-19. As for the study in general: TCR clusters were mostly donor specific. Study-level results: Clones contracting across day 15 to 85 had a balanced CD4/CD8 profile; later expanding clones leaned CD4+.

The table lists this clonotype with many counts. What it recognizes is unknown. Trimming cost V 6 bases and J 7 bases; bases outside gene matches: 15. There are 17 residues in the CDR3. 5'RACE with constant-segment primers built TCRalpha and TCRbeta cDNA libraries with UMIs. One entry per CDR3 protein results from TCRdb running MiXCR on the 5' RACE reads. Of under 200,000 distinct CDR3 sequences detected, 11% appear once; the ten largest clones hold approximately 4%. The specimen was PBMCs or a T cell subset sorted from them (not recorded which). The receptor was isolated from a man between 18 and 35 years old who had mild COVID-19 (a few samples of this study predate the infection). Cell type and time point are not known. V usage is TRBV12-3 or TRBV12-4 and J usage is TRBJ1-1, with TRBD1 identical over 12 bases. The CDR3 coding sequence is TGTGCCAGCAGCGCCAATCCGGGACAGGGGGCCGGGGGTGAAGCTTTCTTT. The encoded protein is CASSANPGQGAGGEAFF.